This T cell receptor beta chain stems from a study of cytomegalovirus exposure and HLA in healthy donors. Findings and caveats of the study: A few chains tied to CMV proved CMV antigen-specific in vitro. HLA restriction was apparent for most CMV-associated TCR beta chains in a later analysis.

Vbeta (60) and Jbeta (13) primers were used in the PCR. In the original workflow: The authors later counted 70 million to 85 million unique TCR beta chains, some 9.9 million of them shared. Method: immunoSEQ multiplex PCR; TCRdb's copy keeps in-frame clones and lacks some. That table furnishes V, J and clone size, whereas the DNA furnished D and trimming. Of roughly 170,000 clones listed, 60% to 85% were seen once; the top ten hold about 0.8%. Healthy people donating bone marrow made up the donors. To note about this clone: The antigen is unknown.

Trimming cost V 3 bases and J 3 bases; bases outside gene matches: 6. Germline CDR1 reads SGHTS; CDR2 reads YDEGEE. This CDR3 comprises 16 residues. This chain connects TRBV5-8 to TRBJ1-2; 12 bases fit TRBD1. This clonotype was obtained from a female donor in good health and CMV-seronegative. Sequenced input: PBMCs. The CDR3 region has the DNA TGTGCCAGCAGCTGGTCCGGGACAGGGGGCGACTATGGCTACACCTTC. Translated: CASSWSGTGGDYGYTF. Supplemented by reference TRBV5-8 and TRBJ1-2, the full variable domain reads EAGVTQSPTHLIKTRGQQATLRCSPISGHTSVYWYQQALGLGLQFLLWYDEGEERNRGNFPPRFSGRQFPNYSSELNVNALELEDSALYLCASSWSGTGGDYGYTFGSGTRLTVV.